This section outlines one TCR beta chain sequence together with its context. The antigen remains unidentified. Germline lookup yields CDR1 SGHDT and CDR2 YYEEEE. V lost 5 bases to trimming and J lost 0 bases, with 14 bases between them. The CDR3 is 15 residues long. This sample was taken from a study of OX40 agonist ivuxolimab in advanced cancers. On the study more broadly: Patients undergoing dose escalation presented with hepatocellular carcinoma, melanoma, renal cell or head and neck cancer. Patients were 65% to 85% male with ages roughly 23 to 90, mean approximately 62.

Excluded were patients having autoimmune disease history or systemic immunosuppression. Study-wide results and limits: There were, on average, more expanded clones in CD8+ T cells than in CD4+.

Libraries were prepared by immunoSEQ multiplex PCR; TCRdb keeps only in-frame clonotypes and omits some of them. The sample consists of about 24,000 clones, under 85% of them appearing once. The rearrangement links TRBV5-6 to TRBJ2-5; possibly TRBD1 for D (5 bases). The source material was CD4+ or CD8+ T cells sorted from blood, sampled in a trial of the OX40 agonist ivuxolimab. The clonotype originates from an adult with an advanced solid tumor such as melanoma, head and neck, liver or kidney cancer. DNA of the CDR3: TGTGCCAGCAGTTTCCGTCGGACACACCAAGAGACCCAGTACTTC. The encoded protein is CASSFRRTHQETQYF.